The 28 T cell receptor beta chains below come from one sample, sequenced in a study of shared clonotypes between healthy human individuals. Clones were sequenced by immunoSEQ multiplex PCR, and TCRdb holds only the in-frame ones, with some missing. The sample has fewer than 600,000 clones; about 80% are singletons. Sequenced input: PBMCs. The receptors shown here come from a woman aged 35 to 49 in good health. Some clones in this sample may be carry-over from other donors' samples.

The rearrangement uses TRBV30 and TRBJ1-2, with D perhaps TRBD1 (5 bases). Germline lookup yields CDR1 GTSNPN and CDR2 SVGIG (reference sequence). The CDR3 is made up of 14 amino acids. V lost 0 bases to trimming and J lost 8 bases, with 16 bases between them. The CDR3: CAWSVSAGLGGYTF. The DNA for the CDR3 is TGTGCCTGGAGTGTATCGGCGGGGCTGGGAGGCTACACCTTC.

The chain has TRBV28 and TRBJ2-7, with TRBD1 matching 8 bases. CDR3 length: 15 amino acids. V lost 3 bases, J lost 0 bases, and 4 bases stayed unmatched. Germline values: CDR1 MDHEN, CDR2 SYDVKM. CDR3 DNA: TGTGCCAGCAGTTTGACACAGGGGGGCTCCTACGAGCAGTACTTC. It is translated as CASSLTQGGSYEQYF.

The genes are TRBV7-9 and TRBJ2-3; 9 positions match TRBD1. This CDR3 has 17 residues. Losses at the gene ends were 3 bases for V and 2 bases for J; bases not matched to a gene: 9. Germline CDR1 and CDR2: SEHNR and FQNEAQ (reference sequence). The CDR3, as DNA: TGTGCCAGCAGCTTCCCCCGGGACAGGGCTCACACAGATACGCAGTATTTT. Amino acids: CASSFPRDRAHTDTQYF. The variable domain in full, with the rest retrieved from reference TRBV7-9 and TRBJ2-3, is DTGVSQNPRHKITKRGQNVTFRCDPISEHNRLYWYRQTLGQGPEFLTYFQNEAQLEKSRLLSDRFSAERPKGSFSTLEIQRTEQGDSAMYLCASSFPRDRAHTDTQYFGPGTRLTVL.

This clone appeared a single time. This rearrangement joins TRBV9 to TRBJ2-7; 10 bases fit TRBD1. The CDR3 covers 18 residues. The J segment lost 3 bases and the V segment lost 2 bases, leaving 14 bases of the junction unmatched. Germline loops: CDR1 SGDLS, CDR2 YYNGEE. The CDR3 bases are TGTGCCAGCAGCGTTAGCGGGACAGGGGCCACTGCCAACTACGAGCAGTACTTC. Residues: CASSVSGTGATANYEQYF.

This clone was seen a single time. This rearrangement joins TRBV5-1 to TRBJ2-3; D not certain. Germline V gene data show CDR1 as SGHRS and CDR2 as YFSETQ. The V gene lost 3 bases and the J gene lost 4 bases, with 9 bases spanning the gap. The CDR3 length is 13 residues. DNA for the CDR3: TGCGCCAGCAGCTCCGGACCCGCAGATACGCAGTATTTT. Translating gives CASSSGPADTQYF.

This clone has a count of ten or more. This chain uses TRBV6-1 with TRBJ2-7; 12 bases match TRBD2. CDR1 and CDR2 (germline): MNHNS, SASEGT. With 4 bases clipped from V and 6 bases from J, the junction kept 7 bases outside the gene matches. The CDR3 runs to 15 residues. The CDR3 is CASSARLAGDGEQYF. The CDR3 nucleotides read TGTGCCAGCAGTGCCCGACTAGCGGGAGACGGCGAGCAGTACTTC.

The chain combines TRBV5-1 with TRBJ2-3, with 7 bases fitting TRBD1. This CDR3 comprises 16 residues. In germline, CDR1 is SGHRS, CDR2 YFSETQ. The V gene end was trimmed by 4 bases and the J gene end by 5 bases; junction bases not matched to a gene: 13. The CDR3 DNA sequence: TGCGCCAGCAGCCCACAGGGGATGTTGTATGGAGATACGCAGTATTTT. As protein: CASSPQGMLYGDTQYF.

The chain has TRBV29-1 and TRBJ2-5; D is unclear. V dropped 4 bases and J dropped 4 bases, with 7 bases sitting between them. CDR1 is SQVTM, CDR2 ANQGSEA, per germline. The CDR3 has 11 amino acids. This chain's CDR3 is CSVAWGETQYF. The CDR3 DNA follows: TGCAGCGTTGCATGGGGAGAGACCCAGTACTTC.

Here the CDR3 reads CASSLIANYGYTF. As DNA, the CDR3 is TGTGCCAGCAGCCTAATAGCTAACTATGGCTACACCTTC. The chain links TRBV14 to TRBJ1-2; no clear D. This CDR3 is 13 amino acids long. Trimming shortened V by 4 bases and J by 0 bases, and 6 bases separated the two germline ends. Germline loops: CDR1 SGHDN, CDR2 FVKESK.

This chain links TRBV7-2 with TRBJ2-3; D is tentatively TRBD1 or TRBD2 (5 bases each). CDR1 and CDR2 (germline): SGHTA, FQGNSA. This CDR3 has 14 residues. Trimming took 1 base from V and 6 from J, leaving 11 bases between them. CDR3 coding DNA: TGTGCCAGCAGCTTAGATGGGGGTCTGGATACGCAGTATTTT. This codes for CASSLDGGLDTQYF.

This clone was seen many times. The chain employs TRBV19 and TRBJ2-1; TRBD2 might be the D (6 bases). V was pared by 5 bases and J by 2 bases, with 19 bases between. Germline assignment: CDR1 LNHDA and CDR2 SQIVND (reference sequence). The length of the CDR3 is 17 residues. The CDR3 here is CASSPPLNREAYNEQFF. The CDR3 DNA is TGTGCCAGTAGTCCTCCCTTAAATAGGGAGGCCTACAATGAGCAGTTCTTC.

The rearrangement joins TRBV28 to TRBJ1-2; a possible D gene is TRBD1 (5 bases). The CDR3 totals 12 residues. With 5 bases removed from V and 7 bases from J, the gap between germline ends came to 11 bases. CDR1 is MDHEN, CDR2 SYDVKM, per germline. For the CDR3, the DNA is TGTGCCAGCAGTCCCTCCGGGGGTGGCTACACCTTC. This gives the protein CASSPSGGGYTF.

The chain has TRBV5-4 and TRBJ2-1; 8 bases are shared with TRBD1. This CDR3 has 19 residues. Per the germline V gene, CDR1 is SGHNT and CDR2 is YYREEE (reference sequence). V was pared by 4 bases and J by 9 bases, with 24 bases of the junction left unmatched. This CDR3 reads CASSPGSLAGGQMGGEQFF. The CDR3 nucleotides read TGTGCCAGCAGCCCAGGTTCCCTGGCAGGGGGCCAAATGGGGGGTGAGCAGTTCTTC.

The CDR3 nucleotides read TGTGCCAGCATCGAACTCGGGGTGAACACTGAAGCTTTCTTT. It encodes CASIELGVNTEAFF. The chain carries TRBV28 and TRBJ1-1, with D uncertain. The germline V gene has CDR1 MDHEN and CDR2 SYDVKM. The CDR3 loop spans 14 amino acids. V dropped 7 bases and J dropped 0 bases, with 12 bases sitting between them. The variable domain in full, with the rest retrieved from reference TRBV28 and TRBJ1-1, is DVKVTQSSRYLVKRTGEKVFLECVQDMDHENMFWYRQDPGLGLRLIYFSYDVKMKEKGDIPEGYSVSREKKERFSLILESASTNQTSMYLCASIELGVNTEAFFGQGTRLTVV.

Ten or more counts support this clone. Other DNA sequences of this sample code for an identical CDR3. The chain links TRBV11-2 to TRBJ2-7; TRBD1 aligns across 7 bases. V gave up 5 bases and J gave up 3 bases; unmatched junction bases: 10. This CDR3 contains 15 residues. Per the germline V gene, CDR1 is SGHAT and CDR2 is FQNNGV. The CDR3, as DNA: TGTGCCAGCAGCGATCGGACAGGAGGTTTCTACGAGCAGTACTTC. Translating it yields CASSDRTGGFYEQYF. The variable domain in full, completed from reference TRBV11-2 and TRBJ2-7, reads EAGVAQSPRYKIIEKRQSVAFWCNPISGHATLYWYQQILGQGPKLLIQFQNNGVVDDSQLPKDRFSAERLKGVDSTLKIQPAKLEDSAVYLCASSDRTGGFYEQYFGPGTRLTVT.

The chain is built from TRBV4-2 and TRBJ2-2; 8 nucleotides align to TRBD2. V trimming: 4 bases; J trimming: 3 bases; junction bases outside the gene matches: 7. This CDR3 region has 16 residues. CDR1 LGHNA and CDR2 YNFKEQ come from the germline V gene. DNA of the CDR3: TGTGCCAGCAGCCCACGACTAGCGATCGACACCGGGGAGCTGTTTTTT. It specifies CASSPRLAIDTGELFF.

The CDR3 loop is CASSRPGTGSYNEQFF. The CDR3, as DNA: TGCGCCAGCAGCCGCCCCGGGACAGGGTCCTACAATGAGCAGTTCTTC. The chain combines TRBV4-1 with TRBJ2-1; 9 bases line up with TRBD1. Losses at the gene ends were 4 bases for V and 1 base for J; bases not matched to a gene: 5. The CDR3 has 16 amino acids. Germline assignment: CDR1 MGHRA and CDR2 YSYEKL.

The CDR3 DNA reads TGTGCCAGCAGATCCCTGGGACAGGGGGCCTTTGGTCAGCCCCAGCATTTT. Translation: CASRSLGQGAFGQPQHF. The gene calls are TRBV28 and TRBJ1-5; the match to TRBD1 covers 12 bases. V trimming: 6 bases; J trimming: 6 bases; junction bases outside the gene matches: 12. Looked up from germline, CDR1 is MDHEN and CDR2 is SYDVKM. This CDR3 comprises 17 residues.

As concerns this clone: This may be a read error, as it is one base from a much larger clone. This chain links TRBV5-4 with TRBJ1-2; possibly TRBD1 for D (5 bases). V dropped 4 bases and J dropped 4 bases, with 17 bases sitting between them. The CDR3 covers 15 residues. Germline V gene sequence: CDR1 SGHNT, CDR2 YYREEE (reference sequence). CDR3 DNA: TGTGCCAGCAGCCCATCCGGGGCCGAGTCCTATGGCTACACCTTC. This codes for CASSPSGAESYGYTF.

The V and J genes are TRBV2 and TRBJ2-4; D is unclear. The V end lost 4 bases, the J end lost 3 bases, and 4 bases lay between the germline ends. The CDR3 spans 12 residues. In germline, CDR1 is SNHLY, CDR2 FYNNEI. CDR3 DNA: TGTGCCAGCAGTGTGGACAAAAACATTCAGTACTTC. As protein: CASSVDKNIQYF.

Note on this clone: Other DNA variants within this sample encode the same CDR3. The chain couples TRBV30 to TRBJ1-5; D is uncertain. This CDR3 has 13 residues. V was cut by 2 bases and J by 3 bases, with 8 bases left in between. The V gene's germline CDR1 is GTSNPN and CDR2 SVGIG (reference sequence). CDR3: CAWSMGNNQPQHF. The DNA for the CDR3 is TGTGCCTGGAGTATGGGCAACAATCAGCCCCAGCATTTT.

This clone was counted at least ten times. This chain uses TRBV19 with TRBJ2-3; D call uncertain. Looked up from germline, CDR1 is LNHDA and CDR2 is SQIVND (reference sequence). This CDR3 comprises 15 residues. Trimming removed 4 bases at V and 9 bases at J, with 20 bases between. The chain's CDR3 is CASSRSTTFAETQYF. The CDR3 bases are TGTGCCAGTAGTAGATCGACAACGTTTGCGGAAACGCAGTATTTT.

The rearrangement joins TRBV27 to TRBJ1-4, with D possibly matching TRBD1 (6 bases). The CDR3 has 18 amino acids. Trimming removed 6 bases at V and 2 bases at J, with 22 bases between. Germline CDR1 MNHEY, CDR2 SMNVEV (reference sequence). The CDR3 bases are TGTGCCAGCAGCCCAGGGTGGGGGGCGGCTTCGACTAATGAAAAACTGTTTTTT. Residues: CASSPGWGAASTNEKLFF.

The rearrangement links TRBV11-2 to TRBJ1-2, with a weak D call TRBD1 (5 bases). CDR3 length: 14 amino acids. Trimming took off 5 bases at V and 0 bases at J, with 10 bases between the two ends. Germline-derived CDR1 and CDR2 are SGHAT and FQNNGV. The CDR3 loop reads CASSRQPPNYGYTF. The DNA of the CDR3 is TGTGCCAGCAGCCGACAGCCTCCTAACTATGGCTACACCTTC.

CDR3 protein: CASSDSGQPNEKLFF. CDR3 in DNA: TGTGCCAGCAGTGATTCGGGCCAGCCCAATGAAAAACTGTTTTTT. The chain uses TRBV6-1 and TRBJ1-4; unclear D gene. This CDR3 has 15 residues. V lost 3 bases and J 5 bases, leaving 13 bases between the germline ends. Germline V gene sequence: CDR1 MNHNS, CDR2 SASEGT.

The genes are TRBV28 and TRBJ1-5, with 8 bases lining up with TRBD1. V was clipped by 7 bases and J by 9 bases; unmatched bases: 11. The germline CDR1 and CDR2 sequences are MDHEN and SYDVKM. The CDR3 consists of 14 residues. CDR3 sequence: CASTLTGGGRPQHF. DNA for the CDR3: TGTGCCAGCACCCTAACAGGGGGTGGGCGGCCCCAGCATTTT.

This chain links TRBV28 with TRBJ2-7; 11 bases fit TRBD2. The V segment lost 10 bases and the J segment 1 base; nucleotides outside the gene matches: 30. CDR3 length: 22 residues. Germline CDR1 is MDHEN and CDR2 is SYDVKM. For the CDR3, the DNA is TGTGCCACCCGTAATTGGGGTCTCGCGGGGGGGCTAGCGGGAGGTAAGTCCTACGAGCAGTACTTC. Protein product: CATRNWGLAGGLAGGKSYEQYF. The complete variable domain, with remaining parts taken from reference TRBV28 and TRBJ2-7, reads DVKVTQSSRYLVKRTGEKVFLECVQDMDHENMFWYRQDPGLGLRLIYFSYDVKMKEKGDIPEGYSVSREKKERFSLILESASTNQTSMYLCATRNWGLAGGLAGGKSYEQYFGPGTRLTVT.

V gene TRBV6-1 combines with J gene TRBJ2-7, with 8 positions matching TRBD1. Germline CDR1 reads MNHNS; CDR2 reads SASEGT. The J segment lost 3 bases and the V segment lost 1 base, leaving 5 bases of the junction unmatched. This CDR3 is 15 amino acids long. CDR3 loop: CASSEDRDRFYEQYF. The CDR3 DNA is TGTGCCAGCAGTGAAGACCGGGACAGGTTCTACGAGCAGTACTTC.